This passage covers 2 T cell receptor beta chains from one sample sequenced in a study of cytomegalovirus exposure and HLA in healthy donors. Primers for the PCR totalled 60 Vbeta and 13 Jbeta. Some clones are missing from TCRdb's copy, which holds only in-frame ones; the method was immunoSEQ multiplex PCR. Among around 86,000 clones listed, approximately 7.1% were seen once. Sample: PBMCs. These receptors were taken from a man in his fifties in good health and CMV-seronegative.

Turning to this clone: Other DNA sequences within the sample encode an identical CDR3. The rearrangement uses TRBV6-1 and TRBJ2-7, with D tentatively TRBD2 (6 bases). Trimming stripped 1 base from V and 1 base from J, with 11 bases between. CDR1 and CDR2 (germline): MNHNS, SASEGT. The CDR3 length is 15 residues. This CDR3 reads CASSEEIGGSYEQYF. In DNA form, the CDR3 reads TGTGCCAGCAGTGAAGAGATAGGAGGGTCCTACGAGCAGTACTTC.

This clone was counted a few times. In nucleotides, the CDR3 is TGTGCCAGCAGCGTAGGGAAGGGGTGGGATGCTGAAGCTTTCTTT. It translates to CASSVGKGWDAEAFF. The V and J genes are TRBV9 and TRBJ1-1; TRBD1 might be the D (5 bases). The germline V gene encodes CDR1 SGDLS and CDR2 YYNGEE. Trimming pared 0 bases from V and 6 bases from J, leaving 15 bases between. This CDR3 comprises 15 residues.